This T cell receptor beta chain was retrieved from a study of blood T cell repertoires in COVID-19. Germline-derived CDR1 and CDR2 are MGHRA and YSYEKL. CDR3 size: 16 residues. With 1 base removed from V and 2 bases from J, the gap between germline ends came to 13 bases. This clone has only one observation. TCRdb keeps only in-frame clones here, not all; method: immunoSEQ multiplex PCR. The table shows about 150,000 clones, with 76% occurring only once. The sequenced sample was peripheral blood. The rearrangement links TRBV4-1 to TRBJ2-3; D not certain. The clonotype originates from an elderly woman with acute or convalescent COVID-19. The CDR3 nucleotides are TGCGCCAGCAGCCAAGCCAATCTAGGATTCACAGATACGCAGTATTTT. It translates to CASSQANLGFTDTQYF.